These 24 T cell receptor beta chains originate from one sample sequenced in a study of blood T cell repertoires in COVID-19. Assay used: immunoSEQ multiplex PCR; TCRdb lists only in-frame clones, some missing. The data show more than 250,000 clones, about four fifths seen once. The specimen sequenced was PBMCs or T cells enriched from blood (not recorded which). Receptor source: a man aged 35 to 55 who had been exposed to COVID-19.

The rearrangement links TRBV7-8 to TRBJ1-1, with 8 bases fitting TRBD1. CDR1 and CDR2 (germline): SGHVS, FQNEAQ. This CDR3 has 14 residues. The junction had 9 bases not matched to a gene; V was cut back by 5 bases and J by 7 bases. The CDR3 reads CASSRGQDKNEAFF. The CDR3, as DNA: TGTGCCAGCAGCCGGGGACAGGATAAGAATGAAGCTTTCTTT. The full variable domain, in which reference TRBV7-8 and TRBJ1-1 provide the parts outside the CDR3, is GAGVSQSPRYKVAKRGQDVALRCDPISGHVSLFWYQQALGQGPEFLTYFQNEAQLDKSGLPSDRFFAERPEGSVSTLKIQRTQQEDSAVYLCASSRGQDKNEAFFGQGTRLTVV.

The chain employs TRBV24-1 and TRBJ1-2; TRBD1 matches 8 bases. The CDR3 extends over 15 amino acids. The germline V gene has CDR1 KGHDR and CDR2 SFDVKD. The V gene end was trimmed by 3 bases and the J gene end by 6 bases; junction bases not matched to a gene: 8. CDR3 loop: CATSDTPDRADGYTF. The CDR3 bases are TGTGCCACCAGTGATACCCCGGACAGGGCGGATGGCTACACCTTC.

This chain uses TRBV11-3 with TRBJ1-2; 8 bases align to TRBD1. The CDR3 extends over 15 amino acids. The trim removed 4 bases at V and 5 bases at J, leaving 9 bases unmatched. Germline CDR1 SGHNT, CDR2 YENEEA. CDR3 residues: CASSSRWGQVYGYTF. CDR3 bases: TGTGCCAGCAGCTCCCGATGGGGACAGGTTTATGGCTACACCTTC. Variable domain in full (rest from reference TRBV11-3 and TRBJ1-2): EAGVVQSPRYKIIEKKQPVAFWCNPISGHNTLYWYLQNLGQGPELLIRYENEEAVDDSQLPKDRFSAERLKGVDSTLKIQPAELGDSAVYLCASSSRWGQVYGYTFGSGTRLTVV.

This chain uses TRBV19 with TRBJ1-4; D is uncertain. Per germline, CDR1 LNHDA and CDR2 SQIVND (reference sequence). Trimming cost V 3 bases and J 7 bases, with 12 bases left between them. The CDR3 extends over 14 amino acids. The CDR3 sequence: CASSIRSGSEKLFF. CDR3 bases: TGTGCCAGTAGTATTCGGTCGGGTTCTGAAAAACTGTTTTTT.

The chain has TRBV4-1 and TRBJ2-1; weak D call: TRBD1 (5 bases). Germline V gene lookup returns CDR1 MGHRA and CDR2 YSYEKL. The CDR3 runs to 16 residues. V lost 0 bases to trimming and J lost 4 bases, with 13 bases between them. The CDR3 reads CASSQDQGSVYNEQFF. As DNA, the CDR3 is TGCGCCAGCAGCCAAGATCAGGGATCGGTGTACAATGAGCAGTTCTTC.

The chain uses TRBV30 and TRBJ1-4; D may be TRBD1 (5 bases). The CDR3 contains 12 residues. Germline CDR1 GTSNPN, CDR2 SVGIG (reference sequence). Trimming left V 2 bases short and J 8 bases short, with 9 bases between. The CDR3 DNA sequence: TGTGCCTGGAGTCCCAAGGGGGAAAAACTGTTTTTT. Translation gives CAWSPKGEKLFF. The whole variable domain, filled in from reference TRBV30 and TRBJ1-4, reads SQTIHQWPATLVQPVGSPLSLECTVEGTSNPNLYWYRQAAGRGLQLLFYSVGIGQISSEVPQNLSASRPQDRQFILSSKKLLLSDSGFYLCAWSPKGEKLFFGSGTQLSVL.

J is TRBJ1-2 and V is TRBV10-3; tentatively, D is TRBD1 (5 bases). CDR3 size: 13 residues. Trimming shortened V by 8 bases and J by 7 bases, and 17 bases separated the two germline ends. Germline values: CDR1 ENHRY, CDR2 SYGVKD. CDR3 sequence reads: CAIRVAGRGGYTF. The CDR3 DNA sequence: TGTGCCATCCGCGTCGCAGGGAGGGGTGGCTACACCTTC.

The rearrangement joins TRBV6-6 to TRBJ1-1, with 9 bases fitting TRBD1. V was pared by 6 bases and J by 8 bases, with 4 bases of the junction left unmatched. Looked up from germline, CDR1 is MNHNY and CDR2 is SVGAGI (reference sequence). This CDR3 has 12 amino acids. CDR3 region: CASRPGQGEAFF. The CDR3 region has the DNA TGTGCCAGCAGGCCGGGACAGGGAGAAGCTTTCTTT.

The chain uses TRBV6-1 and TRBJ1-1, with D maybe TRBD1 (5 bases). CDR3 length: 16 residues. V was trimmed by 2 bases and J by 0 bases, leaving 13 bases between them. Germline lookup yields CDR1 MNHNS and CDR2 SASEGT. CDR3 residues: CASSEKVVQVNTEAFF. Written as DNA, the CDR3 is TGTGCCAGCAGTGAAAAGGTGGTACAGGTGAACACTGAAGCTTTCTTT.

In DNA, the CDR3 is TGTGCCAGCAGCCCAAGGACAGGAAGCTACGAGCAGTACTTC. This gives the protein CASSPRTGSYEQYF. The chain carries TRBV7-3 and TRBJ2-7, with 7 bases matching TRBD1. The ends lost 5 bases at V and 3 bases at J; junction bases unmatched: 7. This CDR3 has 14 residues. From germline, CDR1 is SGHTA and CDR2 FQGTGA.

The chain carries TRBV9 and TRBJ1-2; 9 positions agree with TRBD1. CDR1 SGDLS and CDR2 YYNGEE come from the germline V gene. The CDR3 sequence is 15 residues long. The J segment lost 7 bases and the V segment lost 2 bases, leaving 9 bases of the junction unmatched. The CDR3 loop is CASSVRQQGAGGYTF. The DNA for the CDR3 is TGTGCCAGCAGCGTTCGACAACAGGGGGCTGGTGGCTACACCTTC.

The CDR3 reads CASSTGTGGGYTF. The CDR3 region has the DNA TGTGCCAGCAGCACAGGGACAGGGGGCGGCTACACCTTC. The chain links TRBV5-5 to TRBJ1-2, with 12 bases lining up with TRBD1. The CDR3 extends over 13 amino acids. With 4 bases clipped from V and 8 bases from J, the junction kept 3 bases outside the gene matches. Germline CDR1 is SGHKS and CDR2 is YYEKEE (reference sequence).

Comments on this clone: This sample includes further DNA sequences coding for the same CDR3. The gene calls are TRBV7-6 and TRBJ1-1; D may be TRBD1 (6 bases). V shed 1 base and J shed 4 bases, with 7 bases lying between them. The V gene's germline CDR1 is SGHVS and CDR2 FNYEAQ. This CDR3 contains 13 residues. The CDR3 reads CASSLGGGTEAFF. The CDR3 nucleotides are TGTGCCAGCAGCTTAGGAGGGGGCACTGAAGCTTTCTTT.

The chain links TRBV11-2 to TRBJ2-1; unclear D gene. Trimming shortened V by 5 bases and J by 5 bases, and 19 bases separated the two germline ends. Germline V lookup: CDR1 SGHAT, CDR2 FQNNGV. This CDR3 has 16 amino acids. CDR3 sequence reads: CASSPRGGWNNNEQFF. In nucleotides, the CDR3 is TGTGCCAGCAGCCCCCGAGGTGGGTGGAACAACAATGAGCAGTTCTTC.

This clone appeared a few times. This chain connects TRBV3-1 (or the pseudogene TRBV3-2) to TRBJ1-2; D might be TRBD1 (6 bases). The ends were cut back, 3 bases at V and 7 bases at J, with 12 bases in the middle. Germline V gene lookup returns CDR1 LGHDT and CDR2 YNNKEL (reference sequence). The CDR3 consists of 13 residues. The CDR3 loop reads CASSQNREGGYTF. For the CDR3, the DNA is TGTGCCAGCAGCCAGAACAGGGAGGGTGGCTACACCTTC.

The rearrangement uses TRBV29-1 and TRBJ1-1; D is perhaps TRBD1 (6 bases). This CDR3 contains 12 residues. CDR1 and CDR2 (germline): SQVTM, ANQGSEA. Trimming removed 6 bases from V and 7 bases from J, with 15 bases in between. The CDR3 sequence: CSVGTYRNEAFF. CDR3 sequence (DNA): TGCAGCGTGGGGACATATAGGAATGAAGCTTTCTTT.

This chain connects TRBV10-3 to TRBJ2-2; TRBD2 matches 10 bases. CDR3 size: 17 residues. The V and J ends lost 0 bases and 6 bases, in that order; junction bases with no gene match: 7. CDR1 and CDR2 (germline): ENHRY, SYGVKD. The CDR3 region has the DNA TGTGCCATCAGTGAGTCGGGAAGCGGGAGGGCTTCCGGGGAGCTGTTTTTT. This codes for CAISESGSGRASGELFF.

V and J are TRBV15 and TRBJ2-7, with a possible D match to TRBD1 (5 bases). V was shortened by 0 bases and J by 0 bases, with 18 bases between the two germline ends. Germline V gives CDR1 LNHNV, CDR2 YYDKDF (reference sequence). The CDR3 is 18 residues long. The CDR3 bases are TGTGCCACCAGCAGAGAGTCAGGGTGGTCAGACTTCTCCTACGAGCAGTACTTC. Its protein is CATSRESGWSDFSYEQYF.

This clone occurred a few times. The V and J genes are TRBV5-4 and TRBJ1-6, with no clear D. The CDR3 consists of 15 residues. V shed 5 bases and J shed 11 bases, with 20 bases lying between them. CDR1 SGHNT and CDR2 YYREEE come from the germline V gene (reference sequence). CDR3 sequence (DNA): TGTGCCAGCAGGGGTGAGGCGGGCACCATGGCACCCCTCCACTTT. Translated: CASRGEAGTMAPLHF.

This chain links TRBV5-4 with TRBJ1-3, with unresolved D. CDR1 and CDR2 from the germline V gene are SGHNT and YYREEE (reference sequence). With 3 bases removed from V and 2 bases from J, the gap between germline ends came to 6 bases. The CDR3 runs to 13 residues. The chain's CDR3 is CASSWQAGNTIYF. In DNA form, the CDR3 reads TGTGCCAGCAGCTGGCAGGCTGGAAACACCATATATTTT.

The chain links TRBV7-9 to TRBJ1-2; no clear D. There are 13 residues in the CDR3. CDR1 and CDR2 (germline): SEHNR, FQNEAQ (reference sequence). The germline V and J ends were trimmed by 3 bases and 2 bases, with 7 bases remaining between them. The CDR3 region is CASSFTTNYGYTF. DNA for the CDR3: TGTGCCAGCAGCTTCACGACAAACTATGGCTACACCTTC.

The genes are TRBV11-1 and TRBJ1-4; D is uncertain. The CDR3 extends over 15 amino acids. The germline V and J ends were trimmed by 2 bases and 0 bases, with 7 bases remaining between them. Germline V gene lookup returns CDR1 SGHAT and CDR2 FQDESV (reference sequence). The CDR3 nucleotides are TGTGCCAGCAGCTTACTGCGTACAACTAATGAAAAACTGTTTTTT. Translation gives CASSLLRTTNEKLFF.

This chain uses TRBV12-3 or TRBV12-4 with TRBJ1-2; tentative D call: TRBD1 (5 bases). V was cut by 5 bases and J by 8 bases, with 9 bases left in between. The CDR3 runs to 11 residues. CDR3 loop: CASSLRQGYTF. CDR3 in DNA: TGTGCCAGCAGTCTCCGACAGGGCTACACCTTC.

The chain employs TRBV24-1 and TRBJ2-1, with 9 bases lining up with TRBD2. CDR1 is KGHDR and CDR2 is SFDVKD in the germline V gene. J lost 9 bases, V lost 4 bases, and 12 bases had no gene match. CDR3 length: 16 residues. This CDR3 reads CATSDSGGTYLTEQFF. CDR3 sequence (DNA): TGTGCCACCAGTGACAGCGGGGGGACCTACCTAACTGAGCAGTTCTTC.